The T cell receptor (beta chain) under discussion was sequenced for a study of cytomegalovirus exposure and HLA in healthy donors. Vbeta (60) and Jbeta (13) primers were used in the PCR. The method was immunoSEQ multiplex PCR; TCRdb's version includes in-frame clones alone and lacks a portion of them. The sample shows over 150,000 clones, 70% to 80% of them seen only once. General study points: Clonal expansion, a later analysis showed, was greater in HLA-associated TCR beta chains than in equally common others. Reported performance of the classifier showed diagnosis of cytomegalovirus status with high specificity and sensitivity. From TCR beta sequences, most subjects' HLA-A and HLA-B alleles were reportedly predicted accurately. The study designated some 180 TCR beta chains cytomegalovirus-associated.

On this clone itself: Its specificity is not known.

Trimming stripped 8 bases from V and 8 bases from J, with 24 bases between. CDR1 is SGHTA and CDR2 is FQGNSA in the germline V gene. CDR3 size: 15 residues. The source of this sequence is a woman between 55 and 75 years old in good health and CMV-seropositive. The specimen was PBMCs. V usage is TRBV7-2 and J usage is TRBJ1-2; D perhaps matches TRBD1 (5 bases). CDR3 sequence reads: CASSFLGGGAKGYTF. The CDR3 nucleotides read TGTGCCAGCTCATTCCTCGGTGGAGGGGCGAAAGGCTACACCTTC.